This T cell receptor (beta chain) comes out of a study of OX40 agonist ivuxolimab in advanced cancers. Study overall: It was permissible to have had prior anti-PD-1, anti-PD-L1 or anti-CTLA-4 therapy, and about 40% had some. In three patients, partial responses were observed, one with hepatocellular carcinoma and two with cutaneous melanoma.

Study conclusions and caveats: More expanded clones were found, on average, in CD8+ than in CD4+ T cells. Normalized T-cell clonal expansion was also low in a subset of nonresponders.

CDR3 size: 16 residues. The germline gives CDR1 MGHRA, CDR2 YSYEKL. V was clipped by 6 bases and J by 2 bases, with 16 bases between them. A word on this clone: As yet, its antigen is unknown.

Method: immunoSEQ multiplex PCR; TCRdb's copy keeps in-frame clones and lacks some. Of some 29,000 clones listed, about 93% were seen once; the top ten hold 9.4%. The receptor comes from an adult with an advanced solid tumor such as melanoma, head and neck, liver or kidney cancer. The rearrangement joins TRBV4-1 to TRBJ2-2; a possible D gene is TRBD1 (6 bases). The sample consisted of CD4+ or CD8+ T cells sorted from blood, taken in a trial of the OX40 agonist ivuxolimab. The CDR3 here is CASRDFRQDNTGELFF. The CDR3 coding sequence is TGCGCCAGCAGGGACTTTCGACAGGACAACACCGGGGAGCTGTTTTTT.